The 10 T cell receptor beta chains below were found in one sample sequenced in a study of blood T cell repertoires in COVID-19. Assay used: immunoSEQ multiplex PCR; TCRdb lists only in-frame clones, some missing. The sample yields more than 150,000 clones, over 60% seen once. The source material was peripheral blood. Every receptor here comes from a woman in her 70s with acute or convalescent COVID-19.

This chain links TRBV27 with TRBJ2-1; D possibly corresponds to TRBD2 (5 bases). The CDR3 is made up of 16 amino acids. CDR1 and CDR2 (germline): MNHEY, SMNVEV (reference sequence). V gave up 3 bases and J gave up 4 bases, with 16 bases separating them. The CDR3 sequence: CASSFGLVGNYNEQFF. The CDR3 region has the DNA TGTGCCAGCAGTTTCGGACTGGTGGGGAATTACAATGAGCAGTTCTTC.

The genes are TRBV18 and TRBJ2-3, with D possibly matching TRBD2 (6 bases). The CDR3 sequence is 17 residues long. Germline-derived CDR1 and CDR2 are KGHSH and LQKENI. Trimming took off 6 bases at V and 2 bases at J, with 21 bases between the two ends. CDR3 bases: TGTGCCAGCTCGCAAAAGGCCGAGCGGGCTAACACAGATACGCAGTATTTT. This gives the protein CASSQKAERANTDTQYF.

V gene TRBV3-1 (or the pseudogene TRBV3-2) combines with J gene TRBJ2-1; possibly TRBD1 or TRBD2 for D (10 bases each). Trimming took off 2 bases at V and 6 bases at J, with 29 bases between the two ends. From germline, CDR1 is LGHDT and CDR2 YNNKEL (reference sequence). This CDR3 is 20 amino acids long. The CDR3 sequence is CASSQRTGGLLAGSLNEQFF. The DNA for the CDR3 is TGTGCCAGCAGCCAAAGGACAGGGGGTTTACTAGCGGGATCGCTCAATGAGCAGTTCTTC.

The V and J genes are TRBV6-1 and TRBJ2-6, with D unresolved. Germline V lookup: CDR1 MNHNS, CDR2 SASEGT. This CDR3 region has 17 residues. The V end lost 2 bases, the J end lost 0 bases, and 11 bases lay between the germline ends. This chain's CDR3 is CASSELAAHSGANVLTF. CDR3 DNA sequence: TGTGCCAGCAGTGAATTGGCGGCCCACTCTGGGGCCAACGTCCTGACTTTC.

The chain employs TRBV27 and TRBJ2-2, with a tentative D call TRBD2 (6 bases). This CDR3 is 14 amino acids long. Germline CDR1 is MNHEY and CDR2 is SMNVEV (reference sequence). The germline V and J ends were trimmed by 8 bases and 6 bases, with 16 bases remaining between them. Here the CDR3 reads CASSGVGRAGELFF. DNA of the CDR3: TGTGCCAGCTCGGGGGTAGGTCGGGCCGGGGAGCTGTTTTTT.

V gene TRBV7-2 combines with J gene TRBJ1-2, with TRBD1 matching over 10 bases. V shed 3 bases, J shed 6 bases, and the junction held 1 base outside the gene matches. This CDR3 is built from 13 residues. CDR1 is SGHTA and CDR2 is FQGNSA in the germline V gene. The CDR3 spells CASSFGQGDGYTF. The CDR3 bases are TGTGCCAGCAGCTTCGGACAGGGGGATGGCTACACCTTC.

This chain joins TRBV30 and TRBJ1-4; D ambiguous. CDR3 length: 14 amino acids. V was pared by 7 bases and J by 7 bases, with 19 bases between. Germline V lookup: CDR1 GTSNPN, CDR2 SVGIG (reference sequence). CDR3 nucleotide sequence: TGTGCCTTCTCAATGGCGGATAATGGTGAAAAACTGTTTTTT. Translated: CAFSMADNGEKLFF.

The chain joins TRBV7-2 to TRBJ2-1; TRBD2 matches at 11 bases. There are 15 residues in the CDR3. Germline V gives CDR1 SGHTA, CDR2 FQGNSA. V was pared by 6 bases and J by 9 bases, with 10 bases of the junction left unmatched. CDR3 sequence reads: CASSVAGGRRSEQFF. CDR3 nucleotide sequence: TGTGCCAGCAGTGTAGCGGGAGGGCGTCGAAGTGAGCAGTTCTTC.

The rearrangement links TRBV7-3 to TRBJ2-1; perhaps TRBD2 as D (7 bases). The V gene lost 1 base and the J gene lost 5 bases, with 12 bases spanning the gap. CDR3 size: 15 residues. Germline V CDR1 and CDR2: SGHTA, FQGTGA. CDR3 DNA sequence: TGTGCCAGCAGCTTAAGGGGGGGCGCAAACAATGAGCAGTTCTTC. It is translated as CASSLRGGANNEQFF.

The chain carries TRBV5-6 and TRBJ2-1, with D maybe TRBD2 (6 bases). The V and J ends lost 0 bases and 0 bases respectively, with 10 bases between them. The germline V gene has CDR1 SGHDT and CDR2 YYEEEE. This CDR3 has 16 residues. CDR3 nucleotides: TGTGCCAGCAGCTTGGATGGCGGGACCTCCTACAATGAGCAGTTCTTC. As protein: CASSLDGGTSYNEQFF.